Presented here are 26 T cell receptor beta chains from one specimen sequenced in a study of OX40 agonist ivuxolimab in advanced cancers. Assay: immunoSEQ multiplex PCR; the TCRdb copy retains only in-frame clones and omits some. The sample holds about 46,000 clones; around nine tenths are singletons and the top ten take approximately 12%. Source: CD4+ or CD8+ T cells sorted from blood, taken in a trial of the OX40 agonist ivuxolimab. Every receptor here comes from an adult with an advanced solid tumor such as melanoma, head and neck, liver or kidney cancer.

The rearrangement uses TRBV9 and TRBJ1-4, with 7 bases matching TRBD1. This CDR3 region has 16 residues. Germline assignment: CDR1 SGDLS and CDR2 YYNGEE. Germline trimming cut 3 bases from V and 0 bases from J; bases unmatched to any gene: 5. The CDR3 loop reads CASSDDRDATNEKLFF. In DNA, the CDR3 is TGTGCCAGCAGCGACGACAGGGATGCAACTAATGAAAAACTGTTTTTT.

The rearrangement uses TRBV30 and TRBJ1-5; possible D gene TRBD1, 5 bases. The germline V gene encodes CDR1 GTSNPN and CDR2 SVGIG (reference sequence). Trimming left V 7 bases short and J 8 bases short, with 18 bases between. This CDR3 is 13 amino acids long. The CDR3 coding sequence is TGTGCCTCGACAGATCCCTCCAGGGAGCCCCAGCATTTT. Translating gives CASTDPSREPQHF.

The chain uses TRBV19 and TRBJ2-3; perhaps TRBD2 as D (5 bases). The CDR3 loop spans 14 amino acids. Germline V gene lookup returns CDR1 LNHDA and CDR2 SQIVND (reference sequence). V was trimmed by 10 bases and J by 6 bases, leaving 20 bases between them. The DNA of the CDR3 is TGTGCCACGTCCCCGGGATCAGGATTTGATACGCAGTATTTT. It specifies CATSPGSGFDTQYF.

The genes are TRBV2 and TRBJ1-2, with 9 bases that match TRBD1. Trimming took 2 bases from V and 1 from J; bases not matched to a gene: 2. Germline-derived CDR1 and CDR2 are SNHLY and FYNNEI. The CDR3 runs to 15 residues. The CDR3 DNA reads TGTGCCAGCAGTGAAAGGACAGGGGTTAACTATGGCTACACCTTC. Translation gives CASSERTGVNYGYTF.

This clone was recorded once. J is TRBJ2-3 and V is TRBV11-2; possibly TRBD2 for D (6 bases). The germline V and J ends were trimmed by 1 base and 2 bases, with 22 bases remaining between them. Germline CDR1 reads SGHAT; CDR2 reads FQNNGV. The CDR3 runs 19 residues. The CDR3 region is CASSLGGSEGNQITDTQYF. CDR3 nucleotide sequence: TGTGCCAGCAGCTTAGGGGGATCGGAGGGCAACCAGATCACAGATACGCAGTATTTT.

J is TRBJ1-5 and V is TRBV19; D not resolved. The CDR3 extends over 11 amino acids. V lost 9 bases, J lost 7 bases, and 10 bases lay in between. Germline-derived CDR1 and CDR2 are LNHDA and SQIVND (reference sequence). The CDR3 loop reads CASDAGQPQHF. The CDR3 DNA is TGTGCCAGCGACGCGGGACAGCCCCAGCATTTT.

This chain links TRBV7-9 with TRBJ2-2; D ambiguous. Trimming stripped 3 bases from V and 3 bases from J, with 5 bases between. Germline V gene lookup returns CDR1 SEHNR and CDR2 FQNEAQ (reference sequence). The CDR3 runs 13 residues. The CDR3 region is CASSLLDTGELFF. CDR3 nucleotides: TGTGCCAGCAGCTTGCTGGACACCGGGGAGCTGTTTTTT.

This chain joins TRBV4-1 and TRBJ2-2, with D perhaps TRBD1 (5 bases). The CDR3 runs 15 residues. V lost 3 bases to trimming and J lost 1 base, with 9 bases between them. In germline, CDR1 is MGHRA, CDR2 YSYEKL. DNA of the CDR3: TGCGCCAGCAGCCAGGGAAGGGGGAACACCGGGGAGCTGTTTTTT. It translates to CASSQGRGNTGELFF.

The chain has TRBV14 and TRBJ2-3; 15 positions agree with TRBD2. Germline CDR1 reads SGHDN; CDR2 reads FVKESK. V gave up 8 bases and J gave up 4 bases; unmatched junction bases: 1. The CDR3 contains 14 residues. The CDR3 bases are TGTGCCAGCGGACTAGCGGGAGGGCCAGATACGCAGTATTTT. It translates to CASGLAGGPDTQYF.

The rearrangement links TRBV5-6 to TRBJ1-1; D gene ambiguous. V was pared by 2 bases and J by 0 bases, with 17 bases between. Germline values: CDR1 SGHDT, CDR2 YYEEEE. The CDR3 consists of 17 residues. The CDR3 reads CASSLGVSDFMNTEAFF. The DNA of the CDR3 is TGTGCCAGCAGCTTAGGTGTGTCGGATTTTATGAACACTGAAGCTTTCTTT.

CDR3 nucleotide sequence: TGTGCCAGCAGCTTAGCCCTGAGGGCGGGAGAGCCCCAGCATTTT. It is translated as CASSLALRAGEPQHF. The rearrangement links TRBV7-2 to TRBJ1-5, with D unresolved. Trimming stripped 0 bases from V and 8 bases from J, with 14 bases between. This CDR3 is built from 15 residues. CDR1 is SGHTA, CDR2 FQGNSA, per germline.

The gene calls are TRBV6-5 and TRBJ2-7; perhaps D is TRBD1 or TRBD2 (5 bases each). The CDR3 runs 13 residues. V dropped 4 bases and J dropped 3 bases, with 10 bases sitting between them. CDR1 and CDR2 from the germline V gene are MNHEY and SVGAGI. CDR3 nucleotide sequence: TGTGCCAGCAGTTCGAGGGGCCACTACGAGCAGTACTTC. Translating it yields CASSSRGHYEQYF.

The chain joins TRBV5-4 to TRBJ2-1; 10 positions match TRBD2. In germline, CDR1 is SGHNT, CDR2 YYREEE (reference sequence). V gave up 4 bases and J gave up 5 bases; unmatched junction bases: 12. CDR3 length equals 17 residues. In DNA, the CDR3 is TGTGCCAGCAGCACAAGGAGCGGGGGGGCCTCTGACAATGAGCAGTTCTTC. Protein: CASSTRSGGASDNEQFF.

V is TRBV4-2 and J is TRBJ1-4; D uncertain. The germline gives CDR1 LGHNA, CDR2 YNFKEQ. The CDR3 is 15 residues long. The V gene lost 0 bases and the J gene lost 8 bases, with 13 bases spanning the gap. This CDR3 is CASSQDLSLAEKLFF. The DNA of the CDR3 is TGTGCCAGCAGCCAAGATTTAAGTTTAGCCGAAAAACTGTTTTTT.

The CDR3 DNA follows: TGTGCCAGCGCAGACCCTTACGAGGGGACCCAGTACTTC. Its protein is CASADPYEGTQYF. The chain carries TRBV2 and TRBJ2-5, with a tentative D call TRBD2 (5 bases). CDR3 size: 13 residues. Germline V gene data show CDR1 as SNHLY and CDR2 as FYNNEI. Trimming left V 8 bases short and J 7 bases short, with 17 bases between.

This clone came up once. V is TRBV2 and J is TRBJ1-5; TRBD1 aligns across 9 bases. In germline, CDR1 is SNHLY, CDR2 FYNNEI. V shed 6 bases, J shed 0 bases, and the junction held 12 bases outside the gene matches. The CDR3 extends over 18 amino acids. CDR3 loop: CASSPLPGQGYSNQPQHF. The CDR3 nucleotides read TGTGCCAGCAGCCCCCTCCCGGGACAGGGCTATAGCAATCAGCCCCAGCATTTT.

The chain combines TRBV28 with TRBJ2-7; a possible D gene is TRBD2 (6 bases). Germline values: CDR1 MDHEN, CDR2 SYDVKM. The V and J ends lost 8 bases and 3 bases respectively, with 11 bases between them. CDR3 size: 12 residues. The CDR3 loop is CASGDFLYEQYF. In nucleotides, the CDR3 is TGTGCCAGCGGGGACTTCCTCTACGAGCAGTACTTC.

This clone showed up just a few times. The chain links TRBV21-1 to TRBJ2-2; no check of the table's D call, TRBD1, against the DNA was made. TRBV21-1 is labeled a pseudogene. The CDR3 extends over 16 amino acids. The chain's CDR3 is CASRVGQGENTGELFF. CDR3 sequence (DNA): TGTGCCAGCAGGGTCGGACAGGGGGAGAACACCGGGGAGCTGTTTTTT.

This sequence joins TRBV27 and TRBJ1-3, with 8 bases matching TRBD1. The CDR3 spans 17 residues. The germline gives CDR1 MNHEY, CDR2 SMNVEV (reference sequence). The ends lost 2 bases at V and 4 bases at J; junction bases unmatched: 10. CDR3 sequence reads: CASSLPRGQGGGNTIYF. The CDR3 DNA reads TGTGCCAGCAGTTTACCCCGAGGACAGGGTGGGGGAAACACCATATATTTT.

The rearrangement uses TRBV9 and TRBJ2-7, with a tentative D call TRBD2 (5 bases). Germline V gives CDR1 SGDLS, CDR2 YYNGEE. The CDR3 consists of 15 residues. V lost 3 bases to trimming and J lost 3 bases, with 16 bases between them. CDR3 bases: TGTGCCAGCAGCGAGGGCGGGTATAGCAACTACGAGCAGTACTTC. It encodes CASSEGGYSNYEQYF.

The chain joins TRBV19 to TRBJ2-7, with 8 bases identical to TRBD1. Germline values: CDR1 LNHDA, CDR2 SQIVND (reference sequence). CDR3 size: 14 residues. V gave up 3 bases and J gave up 2 bases; unmatched junction bases: 3. In DNA, the CDR3 is TGTGCCAGTAGTATCGGGACAGGACCCTACGAGCAGTACTTC. Its translation is CASSIGTGPYEQYF.

The CDR3 nucleotides are TGTGCCAGCAGTTTAAACGGGGGGTCAGGAGAGACCCAGTACTTC. Translation: CASSLNGGSGETQYF. The chain is built from TRBV27 and TRBJ2-5, with TRBD2 matching 7 bases. Trimming removed 2 bases from V and 4 bases from J; junction bases left unmatched: 7. Per the germline V gene, CDR1 is MNHEY and CDR2 is SMNVEV (reference sequence). The CDR3 consists of 15 residues.

The V gene is TRBV2, the J gene TRBJ2-7; no clear D. V lost 5 bases and J lost 1, with 15 bases in between. Germline CDR1 is SNHLY and CDR2 is FYNNEI. The CDR3 consists of 15 residues. CDR3 bases: TGTGCCAGCAGTATAGGGCCAAGCGAGTCCTACGAGCAGTACTTC. As protein: CASSIGPSESYEQYF.

The chain employs TRBV6-5 and TRBJ1-1; D unresolved. The V end was cut by 5 bases, the J end by 4 bases, with 14 bases between. The CDR3 totals 14 residues. CDR1 is MNHEY, CDR2 SVGAGI, per germline. The CDR3 nucleotides read TGTGCCAGCAGTCCCCGGGCCGCGGGCACTGAAGCTTTCTTT. As protein: CASSPRAAGTEAFF.

The rearrangement links TRBV2 to TRBJ1-1; D may be TRBD1 (6 bases). Trimming took 11 bases from V and 4 from J, leaving 20 bases between them. Germline V gene sequence: CDR1 SNHLY, CDR2 FYNNEI. This CDR3 contains 14 residues. CDR3 sequence (DNA): TGTGCCGCCCTAGGGGGGACCTTGGGCACTGAAGCTTTCTTT. Translating gives CAALGGTLGTEAFF.

As to this clone: This specimen includes other DNA sequences encoding the same CDR3. V and J are TRBV27 and TRBJ2-7, with 11 positions matching TRBD1. J was trimmed by 5 bases and V by 3 bases; bases with no gene match: 6. Germline V gene data show CDR1 as MNHEY and CDR2 as SMNVEV (reference sequence). This CDR3 is built from 15 residues. This chain's CDR3 is CASSFRTGGLDEQYF. Here the CDR3 DNA reads TGTGCCAGCAGTTTCCGGACAGGGGGCTTGGACGAGCAGTACTTC.